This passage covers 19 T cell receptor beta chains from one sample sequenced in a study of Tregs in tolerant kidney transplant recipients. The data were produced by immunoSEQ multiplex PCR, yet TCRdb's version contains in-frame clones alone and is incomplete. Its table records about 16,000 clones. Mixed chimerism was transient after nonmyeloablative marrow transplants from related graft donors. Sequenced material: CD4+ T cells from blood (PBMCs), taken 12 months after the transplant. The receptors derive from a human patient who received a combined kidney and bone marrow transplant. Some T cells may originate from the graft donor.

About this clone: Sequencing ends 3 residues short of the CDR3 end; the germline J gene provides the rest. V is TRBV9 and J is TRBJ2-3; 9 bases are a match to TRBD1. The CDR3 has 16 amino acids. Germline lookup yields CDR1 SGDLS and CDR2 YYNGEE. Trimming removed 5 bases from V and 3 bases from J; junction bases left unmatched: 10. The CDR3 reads CASSLQGAPDTDTQYF. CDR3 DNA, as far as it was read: TGTGCCAGCAGTTTACAGGGGGCGCCGGATACAGATACG.

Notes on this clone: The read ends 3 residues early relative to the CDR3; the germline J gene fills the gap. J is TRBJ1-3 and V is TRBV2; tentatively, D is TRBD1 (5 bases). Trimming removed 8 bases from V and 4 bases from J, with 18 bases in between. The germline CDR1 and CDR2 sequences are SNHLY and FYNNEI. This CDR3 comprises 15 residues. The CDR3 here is CASLWGLATGNTIYF. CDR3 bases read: TGTGCCAGCCTCTGGGGCCTCGCGACGGGAAACACC.

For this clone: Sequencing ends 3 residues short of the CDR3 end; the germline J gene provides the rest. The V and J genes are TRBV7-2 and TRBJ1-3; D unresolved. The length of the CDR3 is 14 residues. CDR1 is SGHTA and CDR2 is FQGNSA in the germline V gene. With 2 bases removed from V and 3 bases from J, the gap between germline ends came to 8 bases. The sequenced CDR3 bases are TGTGCCAGCAGCTTAACTAGCATTGGAAACACC. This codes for CASSLTSIGNT. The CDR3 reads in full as CASSLTSIGNTIYF.

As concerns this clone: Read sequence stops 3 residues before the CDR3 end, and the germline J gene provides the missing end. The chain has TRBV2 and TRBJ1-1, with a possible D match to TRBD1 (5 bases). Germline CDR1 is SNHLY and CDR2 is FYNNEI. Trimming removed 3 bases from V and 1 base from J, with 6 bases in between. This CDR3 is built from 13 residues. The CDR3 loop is CASSEGGNTEAFF. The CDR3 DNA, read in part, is TGTGCCAGCAGTGAGGGGGGGAACACTGAA. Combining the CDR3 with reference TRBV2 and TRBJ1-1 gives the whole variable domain EPEVTQTPSHQVTQMGQEVILRCVPISNHLYFYWYRQILGQKVEFLVSFYNNEISEKSEIFDDQFSVERPDGSNFTLKIRSTKLEDSAMYFCASSEGGNTEAFFGQGTRLTVV.

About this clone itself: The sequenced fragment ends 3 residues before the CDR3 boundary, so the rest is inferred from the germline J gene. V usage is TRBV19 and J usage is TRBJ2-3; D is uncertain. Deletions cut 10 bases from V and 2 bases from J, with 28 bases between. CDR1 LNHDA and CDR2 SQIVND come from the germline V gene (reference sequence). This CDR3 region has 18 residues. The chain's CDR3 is CATGDQEYPTKNTDTQYF. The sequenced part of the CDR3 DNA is TGTGCCACCGGAGACCAGGAGTACCCGACCAAAAACACAGATACG.

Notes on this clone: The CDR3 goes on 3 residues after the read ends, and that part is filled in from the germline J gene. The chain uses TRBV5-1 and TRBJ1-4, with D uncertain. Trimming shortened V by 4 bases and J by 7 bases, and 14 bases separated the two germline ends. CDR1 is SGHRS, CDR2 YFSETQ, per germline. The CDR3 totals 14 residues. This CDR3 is CASSPAVGTEKLFF. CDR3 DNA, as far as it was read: TGCGCCAGCAGCCCTGCGGTAGGCACTGAAAAA.

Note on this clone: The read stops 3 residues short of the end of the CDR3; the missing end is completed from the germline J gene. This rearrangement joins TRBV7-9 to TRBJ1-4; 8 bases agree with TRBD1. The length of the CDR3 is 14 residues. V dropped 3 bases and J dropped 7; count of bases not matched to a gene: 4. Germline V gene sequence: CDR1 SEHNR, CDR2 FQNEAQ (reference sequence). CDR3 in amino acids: CASSLDREGEKLFF. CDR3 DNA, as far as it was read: TGTGCCAGCAGCTTGGACAGGGAGGGTGAAAAA.

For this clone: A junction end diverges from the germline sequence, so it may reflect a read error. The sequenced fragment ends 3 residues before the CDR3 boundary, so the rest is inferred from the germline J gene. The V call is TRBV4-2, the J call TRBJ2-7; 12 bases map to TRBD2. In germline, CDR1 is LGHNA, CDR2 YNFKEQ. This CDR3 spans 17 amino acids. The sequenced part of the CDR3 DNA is TGCGCCAGCAGCCAAGATTCCGGACTAGCGGGGACCTACGAG. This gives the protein CASSQDSGLAGTYE. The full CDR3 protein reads CASSQDSGLAGTYEQYF.

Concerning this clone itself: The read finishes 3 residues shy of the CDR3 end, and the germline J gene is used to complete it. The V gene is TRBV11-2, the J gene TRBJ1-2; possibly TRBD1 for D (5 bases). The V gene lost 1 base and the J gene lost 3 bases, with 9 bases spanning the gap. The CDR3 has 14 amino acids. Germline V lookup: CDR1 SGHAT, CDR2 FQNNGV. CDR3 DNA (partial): TGTGCCAGCAGCTTAGCGACAGCAGACTATGGC. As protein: CASSLATADYG. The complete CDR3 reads CASSLATADYGYTF.

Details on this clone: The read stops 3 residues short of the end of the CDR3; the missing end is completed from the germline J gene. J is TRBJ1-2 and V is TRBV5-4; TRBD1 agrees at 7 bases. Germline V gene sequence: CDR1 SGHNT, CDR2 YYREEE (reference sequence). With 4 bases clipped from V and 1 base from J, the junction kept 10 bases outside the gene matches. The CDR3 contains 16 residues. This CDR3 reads CASSDPVAGGNYGYTF. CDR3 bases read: TGTGCCAGCAGCGACCCGGTGGCAGGGGGTAACTATGGC.

CDR3 DNA (partial): TGTGCCAGCAGTTACAGTCGGGGGGGGGAG. The encoded protein is CASSYSRGGE. In full, the CDR3 is CASSYSRGGELFF. The chain joins TRBV6-2 or TRBV6-3 to TRBJ2-2, with D possibly being TRBD2 (6 bases). The read finishes 3 residues shy of the CDR3 end, and the germline J gene is used to complete it. Germline lookup yields CDR1 MNHEY and CDR2 SVGEGT. The V gene lost 2 bases and the J gene lost 8 bases, with 9 bases spanning the gap. The CDR3 length is 13 residues.

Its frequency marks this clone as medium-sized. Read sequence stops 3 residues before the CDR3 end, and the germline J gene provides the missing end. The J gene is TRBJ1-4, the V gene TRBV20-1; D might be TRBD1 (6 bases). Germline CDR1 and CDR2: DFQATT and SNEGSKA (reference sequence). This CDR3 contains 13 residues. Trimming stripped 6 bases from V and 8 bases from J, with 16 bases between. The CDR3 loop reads CSALGGGGEKLFF. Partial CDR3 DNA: TGCAGTGCCCTGGGCGGGGGCGGGGAAAAA.

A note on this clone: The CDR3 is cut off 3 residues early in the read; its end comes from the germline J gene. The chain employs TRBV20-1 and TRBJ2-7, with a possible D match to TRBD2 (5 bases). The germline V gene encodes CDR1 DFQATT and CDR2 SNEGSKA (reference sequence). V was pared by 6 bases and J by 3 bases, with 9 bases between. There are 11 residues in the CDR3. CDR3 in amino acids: CSARTYYEQYF. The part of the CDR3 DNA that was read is TGCAGTGCCAGGACTTACTACGAG.

CDR3 DNA (partial): TGTGCCAGCTCACCAAGGGAGGGGCGCATTGAA. It specifies CASSPREGRIE. The complete CDR3 protein is CASSPREGRIEAFF. The rearrangement links TRBV18 to TRBJ1-1, with TRBD1 as a possible D gene (5 bases). The read terminates 3 residues before the CDR3 end, so the remaining end is supplied by the germline J gene. CDR1 is KGHSH and CDR2 is LQKENI in the germline V gene. V was pared by 2 bases and J by 7 bases, with 14 bases between. The CDR3 totals 14 residues.

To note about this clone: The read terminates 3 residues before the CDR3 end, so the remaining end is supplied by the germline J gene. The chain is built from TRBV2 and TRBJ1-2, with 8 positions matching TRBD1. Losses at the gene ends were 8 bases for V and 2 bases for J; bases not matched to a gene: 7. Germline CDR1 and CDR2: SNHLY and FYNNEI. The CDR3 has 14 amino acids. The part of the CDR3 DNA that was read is TGTGCCAGCGGACCCGGGACAGGCAACTATGGC. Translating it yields CASGPGTGNYG. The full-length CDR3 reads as CASGPGTGNYGYTF.

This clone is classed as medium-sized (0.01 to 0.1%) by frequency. Incomplete CDR3 DNA: TGCAGTGCTAGAGATAGACGGGCAGGGAAGTATGGTGGC. Protein product: CSARDRRAGKYGG. The CDR3 in its entirety is CSARDRRAGKYGGYTF. The chain uses TRBV20-1 and TRBJ1-2; D perhaps matches TRBD1 (5 bases). The read ends 3 residues shy of where the CDR3 ends; the end is completed using the germline J gene. The germline V and J ends were trimmed by 0 bases and 7 bases, with 21 bases remaining between them. This CDR3 has 16 residues. Germline V lookup: CDR1 DFQATT, CDR2 SNEGSKA (reference sequence).

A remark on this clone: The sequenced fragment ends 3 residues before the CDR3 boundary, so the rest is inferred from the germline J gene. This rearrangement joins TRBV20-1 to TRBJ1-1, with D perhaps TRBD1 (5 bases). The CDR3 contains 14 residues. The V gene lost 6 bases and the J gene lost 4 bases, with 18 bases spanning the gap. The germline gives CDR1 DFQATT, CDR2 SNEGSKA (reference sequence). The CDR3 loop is CSAPSRMGGTEAFF. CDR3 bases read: TGCAGTGCCCCATCTCGTATGGGGGGCACTGAA.

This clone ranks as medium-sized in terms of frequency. The CDR3 sequence: CASSELAGLGTEAFF. The part of the CDR3 DNA that was read is TGTGCCAGCAGTGAACTGGCTGGGCTGGGCACTGAA. The chain carries TRBV6-1 and TRBJ1-1, with D uncertain. The sequence runs out 3 residues before the end of the CDR3; the remainder is reconstructed from the germline J gene. Per the germline V gene, CDR1 is MNHNS and CDR2 is SASEGT. The CDR3 extends over 15 amino acids. Trimming cost V 2 bases and J 4 bases, with 14 bases left between them.

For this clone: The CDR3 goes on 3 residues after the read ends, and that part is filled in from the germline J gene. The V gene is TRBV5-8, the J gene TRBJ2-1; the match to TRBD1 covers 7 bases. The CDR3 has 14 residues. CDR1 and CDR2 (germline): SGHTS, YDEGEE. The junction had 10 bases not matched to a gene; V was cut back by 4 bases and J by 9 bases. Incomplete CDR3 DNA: TGTGCCAGCAGCCTGGCTGACAGGGCAGGTGAG. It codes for CASSLADRAGE. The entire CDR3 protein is CASSLADRAGEQFF.